This T cell receptor (beta chain) was profiled in a study of cytomegalovirus exposure and HLA in healthy donors. Findings of the study overall: There were some V segments, including TRBV6-2 and TRBV6-3, excluded as indistinguishable.

Losses at the gene ends were 5 bases for V and 7 bases for J; bases not matched to a gene: 8. CDR1 and CDR2 from the germline V gene are MNHEY and SVGAGI. The CDR3 spans 15 residues. The study ran its PCR with 60 Vbeta and 13 Jbeta primers. TCRdb keeps only in-frame clones here, not all; method: immunoSEQ multiplex PCR. The table lists some 190,000 clones, around four fifths of them singletons. On this clone itself: Its antigen is unknown.

The chain has TRBV6-5 and TRBJ2-1, with 10 bases lining up with TRBD2. The origin of this receptor is a woman under 40 in good health and CMV-seronegative. The sequenced sample was PBMCs. CDR3 nucleotides: TGTGCCAGCAGTCCAAGCGGGAGGGGTATTAATGAGCAGTTCTTC. Protein sequence: CASSPSGRGINEQFF.